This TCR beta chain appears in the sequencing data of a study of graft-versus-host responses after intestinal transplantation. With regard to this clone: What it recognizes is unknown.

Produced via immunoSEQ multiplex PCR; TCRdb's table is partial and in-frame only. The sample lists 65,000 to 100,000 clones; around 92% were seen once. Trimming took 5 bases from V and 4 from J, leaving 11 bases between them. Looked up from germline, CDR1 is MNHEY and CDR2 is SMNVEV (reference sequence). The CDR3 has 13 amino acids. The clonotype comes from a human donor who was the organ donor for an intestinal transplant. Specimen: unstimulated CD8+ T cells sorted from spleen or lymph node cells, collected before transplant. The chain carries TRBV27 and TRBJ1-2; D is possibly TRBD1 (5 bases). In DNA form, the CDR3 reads TGTGCCAGCAGTCTTACAGGTCCCTATGGCTACACCTTC. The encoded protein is CASSLTGPYGYTF.